The clone carrying this T cell receptor (beta chain) has just a few counts. This sample is part of a study of blood T cell repertoires in COVID-19. In the study overall: Acute and convalescent COVID-19 samples came from the United States, Italy and Spain.

The CDR3 is made up of 14 amino acids. The germline V and J ends were trimmed by 8 bases and 2 bases, with 15 bases remaining between them. Germline CDR1 is MNHEY and CDR2 is SVGAGI. Method: immunoSEQ multiplex PCR; TCRdb's copy keeps in-frame clones and lacks some. The sample has approximately 110,000 clones; approximately 74% are singletons. This receptor was identified in a man aged 80 or over with COVID-19, enrolled during active disease. The chain combines TRBV6-5 with TRBJ1-2; D possibly corresponds to TRBD1 (5 bases). Sequencing was carried out using peripheral blood. The CDR3 nucleotides are TGTGCCAGCTCGTCGGGGGGTTCAAACTATGGCTACACCTTC. It translates to CASSSGGSNYGYTF.